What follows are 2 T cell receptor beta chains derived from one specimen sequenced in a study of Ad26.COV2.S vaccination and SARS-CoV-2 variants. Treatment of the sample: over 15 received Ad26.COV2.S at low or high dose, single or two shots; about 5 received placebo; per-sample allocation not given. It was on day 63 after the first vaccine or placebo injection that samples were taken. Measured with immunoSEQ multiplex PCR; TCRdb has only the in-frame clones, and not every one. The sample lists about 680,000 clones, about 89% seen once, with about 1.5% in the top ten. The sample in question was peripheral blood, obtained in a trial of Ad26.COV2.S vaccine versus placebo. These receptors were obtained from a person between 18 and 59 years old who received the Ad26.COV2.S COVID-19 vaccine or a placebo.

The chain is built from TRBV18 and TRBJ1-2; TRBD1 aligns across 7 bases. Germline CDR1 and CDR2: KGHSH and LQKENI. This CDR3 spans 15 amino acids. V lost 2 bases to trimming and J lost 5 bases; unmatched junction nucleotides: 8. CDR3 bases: TGTGCCAGCTCACCAGACAGGGCAACCCTTTATGGCTACACCTTC. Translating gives CASSPDRATLYGYTF.

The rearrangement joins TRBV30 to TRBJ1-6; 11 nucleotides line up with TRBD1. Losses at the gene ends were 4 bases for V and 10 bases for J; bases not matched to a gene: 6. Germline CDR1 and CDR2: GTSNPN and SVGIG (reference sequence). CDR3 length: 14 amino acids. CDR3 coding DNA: TGTGCCTGGAACGGACAGGGGGCGGGATCACCCCTCCACTTT. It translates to CAWNGQGAGSPLHF.